These 27 T cell receptor beta chains were all obtained from the same sample, sequenced in a study of early T cells in non-severe SARS-CoV-2 infection. TCRdb fed the 5' RACE reads into MiXCR, producing one record per CDR3 protein. Of around 84,000 distinct CDR3 sequences in the sample, more than 9% were seen once. The source was whole blood, collected at baseline. The source is an adult who was a healthcare worker with PCR-confirmed SARS-CoV-2 infection or an uninfected control (not recorded which).

This clonotype has only a few counts. The rearrangement uses TRBV20-1 and TRBJ2-3; the D gene is possibly TRBD1 (7 bases). Germline CDR1 DFQATT, CDR2 SNEGSKA (reference sequence). The CDR3 is 14 residues long. V lost 5 bases and J 3 bases, leaving 15 bases between the germline ends. The CDR3 region has the DNA TGCAGTGCTCAAGGGGCGGGACAGACAGATACGCAGTATTTT. Residues: CSAQGAGQTDTQYF.

This chain links TRBV18 with TRBJ2-3; D ambiguous. Trimming pared 2 bases from V and 1 base from J, leaving 10 bases between. Germline values: CDR1 KGHSH, CDR2 LQKENI. The CDR3 has 15 residues. The CDR3 bases are TGTGCCAGCTCACCAGGGATGATAGGCACAGATACGCAGTATTTT. It is translated as CASSPGMIGTDTQYF.

The table lists this clonotype with a count of one. J is TRBJ2-6 and V is TRBV20-1; 7 bases fit TRBD2. J lost 2 bases, V lost 6 bases, and 7 bases had no gene match. CDR3 length equals 15 residues. From germline, CDR1 is DFQATT and CDR2 SNEGSKA (reference sequence). CDR3 residues: CSASKGGPGANVLTF. Here the CDR3 DNA reads TGCAGTGCATCTAAGGGAGGGCCTGGGGCCAACGTCCTGACTTTC.

V gene TRBV2 combines with J gene TRBJ2-7; D is unclear. V was clipped by 8 bases and J by 3 bases, with 14 bases between them. Looked up from germline, CDR1 is SNHLY and CDR2 is FYNNEI. This CDR3 region has 13 residues. The DNA for the CDR3 is TGTGCCAGCGGAATTCAAGTTTACTACGAGCAGTACTTC. It codes for CASGIQVYYEQYF.

This clonotype was seen at least ten times. V usage is TRBV6-6 and J usage is TRBJ2-3; TRBD2 matches 10 bases. The CDR3 is 18 residues long. J gave up 4 bases and V 6 bases, and 16 bases lay outside the gene matches. Germline V gene lookup returns CDR1 MNHNY and CDR2 SVGAGI (reference sequence). The chain's CDR3 is CASSRDRSGRAVADTQYF. The CDR3 DNA is TGTGCCAGCAGCCGAGATCGCAGCGGGAGGGCCGTGGCAGATACGCAGTATTTT.

This clonotype showed up many times. The J gene is TRBJ1-5, the V gene TRBV27; 7 bases map to TRBD1. The V gene's germline CDR1 is MNHEY and CDR2 SMNVEV (reference sequence). This CDR3 region has 14 residues. With 6 bases clipped from V and 3 bases from J, the junction kept 5 bases outside the gene matches. The CDR3 bases are TGTGCCAGCAGCCTAGGGACAGTCAATCAGCCCCAGCATTTT. This encodes CASSLGTVNQPQHF.

This clonotype has a handful of counts. The rearrangement links TRBV10-3 to TRBJ2-3, with TRBD1 identical over 8 bases. Per the germline V gene, CDR1 is ENHRY and CDR2 is SYGVKD. The CDR3 has 12 amino acids. After removal of 10 bases from V and 13 bases from J, the junction contained 13 bases not matched to a gene. CDR3 loop: CARLLRTGCKYF. The DNA of the CDR3 is TGTGCCAGACTTCTGCGGACAGGGTGCAAGTATTTT.

The chain employs TRBV5-6 and TRBJ1-4; D perhaps matches TRBD1 (6 bases). Trimming took off 4 bases at V and 10 bases at J, with 17 bases between the two ends. The germline gives CDR1 SGHDT, CDR2 YYEEEE. The CDR3 totals 14 residues. This CDR3 reads CASSNRDTPGKLFF. CDR3 nucleotides: TGTGCCAGCAGCAACCGGGACACCCCGGGAAAACTGTTTTTT.

This chain connects TRBV6-2 or TRBV6-3 to TRBJ2-1, with D perhaps matching TRBD2 (6 bases). The CDR3 loop spans 16 amino acids. Germline CDR1 MNHEY, CDR2 SVGEGT. Trimming stripped 6 bases from V and 0 bases from J, with 15 bases between. The CDR3 DNA reads as TGTGCCAGCAGCCCGATTAGCGGTAGCTCCTACAATGAGCAGTTCTTC. This sequence encodes CASSPISGSSYNEQFF.

V and J are TRBV7-9 and TRBJ2-2; D gene ambiguous. Trimming removed 5 bases from V and 6 bases from J, with 7 bases in between. Germline CDR1 and CDR2: SEHNR and FQNEAQ (reference sequence). The CDR3 consists of 12 residues. The CDR3 loop is CASSPVSGELFF. Written as DNA, the CDR3 is TGTGCCAGCAGCCCCGTCTCCGGGGAGCTGTTTTTT. Based on the CDR3 plus reference TRBV7-9 and TRBJ2-2, the full variable domain is DTGVSQNPRHKITKRGQNVTFRCDPISEHNRLYWYRQTLGQGPEFLTYFQNEAQLEKSRLLSDRFSAERPKGSFSTLEIQRTEQGDSAMYLCASSPVSGELFFGEGSRLTVL.

This clonotype was picked up many times. This sequence joins TRBV3-1 and TRBJ2-3, with D perhaps matching TRBD2 (5 bases). This CDR3 comprises 15 residues. Trimming pared 7 bases from V and 0 bases from J, leaving 14 bases between. Germline assignment: CDR1 LGHDT and CDR2 YNNKEL (reference sequence). Here the CDR3 reads CASTPGGGSTDTQYF. The CDR3 region has the DNA TGTGCCAGCACCCCCGGAGGCGGGAGCACAGATACGCAGTATTTT.

This clonotype occurred many times. The chain joins TRBV5-1 to TRBJ2-1, with 10 bases identical to TRBD2. Trimming removed 0 bases from V and 12 bases from J; junction bases left unmatched: 6. Germline lookup yields CDR1 SGHRS and CDR2 YFSETQ. This CDR3 spans 14 amino acids. The CDR3 DNA is TGCGCCAGCAGCTTGGCTCTAGCGGGAGAAGGGCAGTTCTTC. Translated: CASSLALAGEGQFF. Filled out from reference TRBV5-1 and TRBJ2-1, the complete variable domain reads KAGVTQTPRYLIKTRGQQVTLSCSPISGHRSVSWYQQTPGQGLQFLFEYFSETQRNKGNFPGRFSGRQFSNSRSEMNVSTLELGDSALYLCASSLALAGEGQFFGPGTRLTVL.

This clonotype was seen a handful of times. The chain couples TRBV11-2 to TRBJ2-6, with a weak D call TRBD2 (7 bases). Germline CDR1 reads SGHAT; CDR2 reads FQNNGV. The length of the CDR3 is 17 residues. V lost 5 bases and J lost 2, with 16 bases in between. The CDR3 DNA is TGTGCCAGCAGCACCTTTTCGGGGGGCGCTGGGGCCAACGTCCTGACTTTC. Translated: CASSTFSGGAGANVLTF.

The table lists this clonotype with a few counts. J is TRBJ2-3 and V is TRBV11-3; D unclear. CDR1 is SGHNT and CDR2 is YENEEA in the germline V gene. V lost 5 bases and J lost 0, with 12 bases in between. This CDR3 spans 15 amino acids. The CDR3 DNA reads TGTGCCAGCAGCCCACAGCATACTAGCACAGATACGCAGTATTTT. Amino acids: CASSPQHTSTDTQYF. Looking up the rest from reference TRBV11-3 and TRBJ2-3 gives the full variable domain: EAGVVQSPRYKIIEKKQPVAFWCNPISGHNTLYWYLQNLGQGPELLIRYENEEAVDDSQLPKDRFSAERLKGVDSTLKIQPAELGDSAVYLCASSPQHTSTDTQYFGPGTRLTVL.

This clonotype was seen a handful of times. This chain connects TRBV7-9 to TRBJ2-1; 8 bases line up with TRBD2. V trimming: 4 bases; J trimming: 5 bases; junction bases outside the gene matches: 4. The CDR3 is 14 amino acids. The V gene's germline CDR1 is SEHNR and CDR2 FQNEAQ (reference sequence). In DNA, the CDR3 is TGTGCCAGCAGCTCCACTAGCGGAAACAATGAGCAGTTCTTC. Protein product: CASSSTSGNNEQFF.

V is TRBV29-1 and J is TRBJ1-2; D may be TRBD1 (6 bases). Germline V gene lookup returns CDR1 SQVTM and CDR2 ANQGSEA. Trimming took 7 bases from V and 3 from J, leaving 12 bases between them. This CDR3 comprises 12 residues. CDR3 DNA sequence: TGCAGCGGAGGACAGTCCTACTATGGCTACACCTTC. Translation: CSGGQSYYGYTF.

This clonotype was detected many times. This rearrangement joins TRBV13 to TRBJ2-5; 8 positions agree with TRBD2. V gave up 5 bases and J gave up 4 bases; unmatched junction bases: 6. The CDR3 has 14 residues. Germline values: CDR1 PRHDT, CDR2 FYEKMQ (reference sequence). The CDR3 region is CASSRTSGVETQYF. CDR3 DNA: TGTGCCAGCAGCCGAACTAGCGGAGTAGAGACCCAGTACTTC.

J is TRBJ2-7 and V is TRBV2; tentatively, D is TRBD1 or TRBD2 (5 bases each). The CDR3 is 14 amino acids. V lost 6 bases to trimming and J lost 6 bases, with 18 bases between them. The germline gives CDR1 SNHLY, CDR2 FYNNEI. The CDR3 region is CASRGTAGIGEQYF. The CDR3 coding sequence is TGTGCCAGCAGAGGGACGGCAGGTATAGGCGAGCAGTACTTC.

This chain joins TRBV19 and TRBJ2-3; D ambiguous. V dropped 7 bases and J dropped 0 bases, with 11 bases sitting between them. Germline V gene lookup returns CDR1 LNHDA and CDR2 SQIVND (reference sequence). This CDR3 has 14 residues. This CDR3 is CASTRTPSTDTQYF. For the CDR3, the DNA is TGTGCCAGTACGAGGACCCCGAGCACAGATACGCAGTATTTT.

V and J are TRBV2 and TRBJ1-4, with D hard to call. The CDR3 sequence is 13 residues long. CDR1 and CDR2 from the germline V gene are SNHLY and FYNNEI. The V gene lost 8 bases and the J gene lost 1 base, with 8 bases spanning the gap. CDR3 region: CASARRTNEKLFF. CDR3 nucleotide sequence: TGTGCCAGCGCCCGGCGAACTAATGAAAAACTGTTTTTT.

This clonotype turned up a few times. The chain combines TRBV3-1 with TRBJ2-7; 10 nucleotides match TRBD1. The junction had 6 bases not matched to a gene; V was cut back by 2 bases and J by 5 bases. From germline, CDR1 is LGHDT and CDR2 YNNKEL (reference sequence). There are 15 residues in the CDR3. The DNA for the CDR3 is TGTGCCAGCAGCCAATCGGGACAGGGGTTTAACGAGCAGTACTTC. This translates into CASSQSGQGFNEQYF.

This rearrangement joins TRBV3-1 to TRBJ2-7; D not resolved. The germline V gene has CDR1 LGHDT and CDR2 YNNKEL (reference sequence). This CDR3 has 16 amino acids. Between the trimmed V and J ends, which lost 1 base and 0 bases, there was a span of 13 bases. CDR3 loop: CASSQGPSVSSYEQYF. In DNA, the CDR3 is TGTGCCAGCAGCCAAGGGCCCAGCGTCAGCTCCTACGAGCAGTACTTC.

Ten or more counts support this clonotype. The chain is built from TRBV6-6 and TRBJ2-5; the match to TRBD2 covers 15 bases. The CDR3 contains 17 residues. Unmatched junction bases numbered 8, after V lost 4 bases and J lost 5 bases. The germline CDR1 and CDR2 sequences are MNHNY and SVGAGI (reference sequence). Written as DNA, the CDR3 is TGTGCCAGCAGTTCGGGACTAGCGGGAGGTAGGGGGGAGACCCAGTACTTC. This codes for CASSSGLAGGRGETQYF.

CDR3 nucleotides: TGCAGTGCTCCCCCAGGACCCTCAGCCTTCAATGAGCAGTTCTTC. It codes for CSAPPGPSAFNEQFF. The chain uses TRBV20-1 and TRBJ2-1; D unclear. The germline CDR1 and CDR2 sequences are DFQATT and SNEGSKA (reference sequence). Trimming removed 5 bases from V and 6 bases from J, with 20 bases in between. This CDR3 is built from 15 residues.

This clonotype has just a few counts. The chain joins TRBV4-1 to TRBJ2-2; possible D gene TRBD1, 6 bases. This CDR3 spans 15 amino acids. From germline, CDR1 is MGHRA and CDR2 YSYEKL. The V end was cut by 4 bases, the J end by 2 bases, with 11 bases between. Here the CDR3 reads CASSLSGTNTGELFF. The CDR3 DNA reads as TGCGCCAGCAGCCTATCCGGGACAAACACCGGGGAGCTGTTTTTT.

This clonotype was picked up a small number of times. This sequence joins TRBV19 and TRBJ2-5, with a weak D call TRBD2 (6 bases). Deletions cut 6 bases from V and 2 bases from J, with 16 bases between. This CDR3 has 15 amino acids. CDR1 LNHDA and CDR2 SQIVND come from the germline V gene (reference sequence). The CDR3 nucleotides read TGTGCCAGTAGCGAACTAGCTGTGGTGCAAGAGACCCAGTACTTC. Amino acid sequence: CASSELAVVQETQYF.

V and J are TRBV4-1 and TRBJ1-5; D is possibly TRBD1 (6 bases). V lost 0 bases, J lost 6 bases, and 12 bases lay in between. Germline V lookup: CDR1 MGHRA, CDR2 YSYEKL. The CDR3 has 15 amino acids. CDR3 in amino acids: CASSQETGASQPQHF. DNA of the CDR3: TGCGCCAGCAGCCAAGAGACGGGGGCGAGTCAGCCCCAGCATTTT.